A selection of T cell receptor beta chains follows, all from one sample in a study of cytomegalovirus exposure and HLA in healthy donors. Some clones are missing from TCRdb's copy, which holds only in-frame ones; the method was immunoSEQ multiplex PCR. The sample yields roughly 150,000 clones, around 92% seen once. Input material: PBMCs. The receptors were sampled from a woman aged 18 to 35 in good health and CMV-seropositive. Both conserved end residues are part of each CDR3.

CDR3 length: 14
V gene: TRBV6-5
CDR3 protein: CASSRLAGGYEQYF

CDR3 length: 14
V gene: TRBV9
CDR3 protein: CASSVATSRNEQFF

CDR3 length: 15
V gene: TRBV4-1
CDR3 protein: CASSQQVTSYNEQFF

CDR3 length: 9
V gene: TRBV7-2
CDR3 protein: CYEANVLTF

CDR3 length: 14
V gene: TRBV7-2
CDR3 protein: CASSPRPDRAEAFF

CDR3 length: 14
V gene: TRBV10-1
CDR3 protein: CASSGTGAKNIQYF

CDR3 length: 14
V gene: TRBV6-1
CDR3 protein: CASSPFGSGNEQFF

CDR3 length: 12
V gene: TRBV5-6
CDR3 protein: CASSRGGYEQYF

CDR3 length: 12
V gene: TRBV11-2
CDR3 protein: CASSRPGNEQFF

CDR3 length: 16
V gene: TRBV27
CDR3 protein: CASSSRLAGVQETQYF

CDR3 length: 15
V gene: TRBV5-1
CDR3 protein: CASSFQYTNTGELFF

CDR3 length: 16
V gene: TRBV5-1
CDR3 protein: CASSLGDRVGNTEAFF

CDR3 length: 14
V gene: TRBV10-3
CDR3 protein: CAINDPGFNQPQHF

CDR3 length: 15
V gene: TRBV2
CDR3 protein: CASASNAGAGETQYF

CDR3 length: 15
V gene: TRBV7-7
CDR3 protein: CASSLGDRGYETQYF

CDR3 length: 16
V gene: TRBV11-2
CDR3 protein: CASSSSGRASADTQYF